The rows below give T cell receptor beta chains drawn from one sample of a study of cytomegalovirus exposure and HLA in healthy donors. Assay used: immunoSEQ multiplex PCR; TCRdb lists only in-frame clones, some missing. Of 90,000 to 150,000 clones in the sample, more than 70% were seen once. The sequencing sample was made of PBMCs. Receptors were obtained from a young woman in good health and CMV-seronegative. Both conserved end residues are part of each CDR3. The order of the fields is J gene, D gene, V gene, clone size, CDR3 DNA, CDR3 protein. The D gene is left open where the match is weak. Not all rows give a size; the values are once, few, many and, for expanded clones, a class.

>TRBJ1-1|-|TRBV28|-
TGTGCCAGCAGTTTTGGGCCAGCGAACACTGAAGCTTTCTTT
CASSFGPANTEAFF
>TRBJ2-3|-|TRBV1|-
TGCACCAGCAGCTTGGGGCGGGGGCGCCTAGATACGCAGTATTTT
CTSSLGRGRLDTQYF
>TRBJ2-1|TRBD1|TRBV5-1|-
TGCGCCAGCTACCTCGGGACAGGGGTTTACAATGAGCAGTTCTTC
CASYLGTGVYNEQFF
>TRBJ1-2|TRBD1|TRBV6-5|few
TGTGCCAGCAGTCCTACAGGGGGATTTAACTATGGCTACACCTTC
CASSPTGGFNYGYTF
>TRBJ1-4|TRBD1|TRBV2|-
TGTGCCAGCAGCAGGGGGCTTGCTAATGAAAAACTGTTTTTT
CASSRGLANEKLFF
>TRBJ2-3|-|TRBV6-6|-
TGTGCCAGCAGCGCTAGAAGGGGTAGGGATACGCAGTATTTT
CASSARRGRDTQYF
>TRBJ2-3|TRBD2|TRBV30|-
TGTGCCTGGAGGGTAGCGGGGAGGATCACAGATACGCAGTATTTT
CAWRVAGRITDTQYF
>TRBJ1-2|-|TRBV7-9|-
TGTGCCAGCAGCTTAGCGGCAGGCGGGGGGATTGGTGGCTACACCTTC
CASSLAAGGGIGGYTF
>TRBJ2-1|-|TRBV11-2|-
TGTGCCTCCTCAGCCACGGGGAATGAGCAGTTCTTC
CASSATGNEQFF
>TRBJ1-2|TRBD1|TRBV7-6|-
TGTGCCAGCAGCCGATCCATTGGGGACAGTCGGTATGGCTACACCTTC
CASSRSIGDSRYGYTF
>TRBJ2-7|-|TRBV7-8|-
TGTGCCAGCAGCCCCCTACGGAGCTACGAGCAGTACTTC
CASSPLRSYEQYF
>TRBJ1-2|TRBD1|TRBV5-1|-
TGCGCCAGCAGCCCCAGGACAGGGTACCTTCTAGGCTATGGCTACACCTTC
CASSPRTGYLLGYGYTF
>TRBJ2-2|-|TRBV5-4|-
TGTGCCAGCAGCCCCGTGAGGAAGACCGGGGAGCTGTTTTTT
CASSPVRKTGELFF
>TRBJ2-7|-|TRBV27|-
TGTGCCAGCAGTGGGGGGTGGGTCCCCAACTCCTACGAGCAGTACTTC
CASSGGWVPNSYEQYF
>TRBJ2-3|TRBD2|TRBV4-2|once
TGTGCCAGCAGCCAAGATGGGCTAGCGGGGAGTTTCACAGATACGCAGTATTTT
CASSQDGLAGSFTDTQYF
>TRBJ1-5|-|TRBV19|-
TGTGCCAGTAGATCCCACTTACCAGGAGGTAGCAATCAGCCCCAGCATTTT
CASRSHLPGGSNQPQHF
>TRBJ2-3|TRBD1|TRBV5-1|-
TGCGCCAGCAGCAAGGGACAGGGGGCGAGCACAGATACGCAGTATTTT
CASSKGQGASTDTQYF
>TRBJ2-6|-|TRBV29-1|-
TGCAGCGTACAGGGTACTGGGGCCAACGTCCTGACTTTC
CSVQGTGANVLTF
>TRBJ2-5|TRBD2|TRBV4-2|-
TGTGCCAGCAGTCTCGGGACTAGCGGGTGGTACCAAGAGACCCAGTACTTC
CASSLGTSGWYQETQYF
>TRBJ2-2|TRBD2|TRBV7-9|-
TGTGCCAGCAGCGGGGCTAGCGGGTTGAACACCGGGGAGCTGTTTTTT
CASSGASGLNTGELFF